The entry that follows covers one T cell receptor beta chain sequence. Its antigen is unknown. This specimen belongs to a study of radiotherapy plus CTLA-4 blockade in lung cancer. Study-wide background: Patients showed objective responses in 15% to 20% of cases and disease control in approximately 28%. Study observations and caveats: Reportedly, early blood T cell clone dynamics best predicted response, with interferon-beta. Radiotherapy was combined with ipilimumab, and tumor-derived TCR clones then expanded in blood.

The table came from immunoSEQ multiplex PCR; TCRdb's copy has only in-frame clones and leaves some out. This repertoire shows more than 80,000 clones, over 75% found once; its top ten account for approximately 2.5%. Per germline, CDR1 MNHEY and CDR2 SVGAGI. The V end was cut by 5 bases, the J end by 0 bases, with 7 bases between. This CDR3 region has 13 residues. Chemo-refractory metastatic non-small-cell lung cancer patients received focal radiation with ipilimumab CTLA-4 blockade. The TCR comes from a human donor with non-small cell lung cancer that progressed on radiotherapy plus ipilimumab. Some clones in this sample may be carry-over from other donors' samples. The sequences come from peripheral blood, collected from a patient treated with radiotherapy plus ipilimumab. The chain links TRBV6-5 to TRBJ1-1; D is ambiguous. CDR3 coding DNA: TGTGCCAGCAGTGGGGTTATGAACACTGAAGCTTTCTTT. Amino acid sequence: CASSGVMNTEAFF.